The 26 T cell receptor beta chains below were found in one sample sequenced in a study of blood T cell repertoires in COVID-19. Data came from immunoSEQ multiplex PCR; TCRdb stores just in-frame clones and leaves some out. The table includes around 220,000 clones, around 82% detected once. The sample taken for sequencing was PBMCs or T cells enriched from blood (not recorded which). These receptors were taken from a woman between 35 and 50 years old with acute COVID-19.

This chain joins TRBV11-2 and TRBJ1-6; a possible D gene is TRBD1 (6 bases). CDR1 SGHAT and CDR2 FQNNGV come from the germline V gene. V lost 1 base to trimming and J lost 8 bases, with 15 bases between them. This CDR3 spans 16 amino acids. In nucleotides, the CDR3 is TGTGCCAGCAGCTTAGGGCGCGGCAGGGGAGATTCACCCCTCCACTTT. Protein product: CASSLGRGRGDSPLHF.

The chain's CDR3 is CASRREASGPRGEQFF. CDR3 DNA sequence: TGTGCCAGCAGGAGGGAGGCTAGCGGCCCGAGGGGGGAGCAGTTCTTC. The chain uses TRBV6-4 and TRBJ2-1; D may be TRBD2 (7 bases). Trimming left V 6 bases short and J 10 bases short, with 25 bases between. CDR1 and CDR2 (germline): MRHNA, SNTAGT. The CDR3 has 16 residues.

The CDR3 spells CAWNQGTAQPQHF. The CDR3, as DNA: TGTGCCTGGAATCAGGGGACGGCTCAGCCCCAGCATTTT. The chain is built from TRBV30 and TRBJ1-5, with D perhaps matching TRBD1 (6 bases). The CDR3 length is 13 residues. Germline V gene lookup returns CDR1 GTSNPN and CDR2 SVGIG (reference sequence). Trimming cost V 4 bases and J 6 bases, with 13 bases left between them.

The chain has TRBV7-2 and TRBJ2-2, with 8 bases aligning to TRBD1. There are 14 residues in the CDR3. The junction had 3 bases not matched to a gene; V was cut back by 8 bases and J by 1 base. Germline loops: CDR1 SGHTA, CDR2 FQGNSA. In DNA, the CDR3 is TGTGCCAGCGCCAGGGGGCAGAACACCGGGGAGCTGTTTTTT. Translating it yields CASARGQNTGELFF. The full variable domain, with the rest looked up from reference TRBV7-2 and TRBJ2-2, is GAGVSQSPSNKVTEKGKDVELRCDPISGHTALYWYRQSLGQGLEFLIYFQGNSAPDKSGLPSDRFSAERTGGSVSTLTIQRTQQEDSAVYLCASARGQNTGELFFGEGSRLTVL.

This clone was seen only once. The chain employs TRBV5-5 and TRBJ2-1; TRBD2 matches 11 bases. Germline CDR1 reads SGHKS; CDR2 reads YYEKEE (reference sequence). The CDR3 consists of 16 residues. The trim removed 3 bases at V and 7 bases at J, leaving 9 bases unmatched. The CDR3 is CASSSGGLAGGNEQFF. Here the CDR3 DNA reads TGTGCCAGCAGCTCTGGAGGGCTAGCGGGAGGAAATGAGCAGTTCTTC.

The chain links TRBV6-5 to TRBJ2-7; a weak D match, TRBD2 (6 bases). Trimming shortened V by 7 bases and J by 0 bases, and 16 bases separated the two germline ends. CDR1 and CDR2 from the germline V gene are MNHEY and SVGAGI. The CDR3 covers 15 residues. In DNA form, the CDR3 reads TGTGCCAGCATTCCCCGGGCGGGAAGCTCCTACGAGCAGTACTTC. Translation: CASIPRAGSSYEQYF.

The chain uses TRBV27 and TRBJ1-5, with a weak D call TRBD1 (5 bases). This CDR3 contains 13 residues. V lost 3 bases and J 8 bases, leaving 11 bases between the germline ends. CDR1 MNHEY and CDR2 SMNVEV come from the germline V gene (reference sequence). The CDR3 DNA is TGTGCCAGCAGTTTCCAGGGCGGGGAGCCCCAGCATTTT. Translated: CASSFQGGEPQHF.

The chain combines TRBV30 with TRBJ1-6; perhaps TRBD1 as D (6 bases). Trimming took 4 bases from V and 0 from J, leaving 13 bases between them. The CDR3 has 16 amino acids. The germline CDR1 and CDR2 sequences are GTSNPN and SVGIG (reference sequence). In nucleotides, the CDR3 is TGTGCCTGGAACTACAGGGAAAGCTCCTATAATTCACCCCTCCACTTT. It is translated as CAWNYRESSYNSPLHF.

The V gene is TRBV21-1, the J gene TRBJ2-6; TRBD1 is the table's D call, not checked against the DNA. TRBV21-1 counts as a pseudogene. The CDR3 has 13 amino acids. The CDR3 protein is CASSTDRANVLTF. The CDR3 bases are TGTGCCAGCAGCACGGACAGGGCCAACGTCCTGACTTTC.

The rearrangement uses TRBV6-2 or TRBV6-3 and TRBJ1-1, with D uncertain. The germline V gene encodes CDR1 MNHEY and CDR2 SVGEGT. The CDR3 is 16 residues long. The V and J ends lost 6 bases and 0 bases respectively, with 17 bases between them. Here the CDR3 DNA reads TGTGCCAGCAGCAAGAACGTGTTCGTAGTGAACACTGAAGCTTTCTTT. Protein: CASSKNVFVVNTEAFF.

The chain recombines TRBV6-1 with TRBJ2-3; 13 bases are shared with TRBD2. J gave up 2 bases and V 4 bases, and 9 bases lay outside the gene matches. The germline V gene encodes CDR1 MNHNS and CDR2 SASEGT. The CDR3 totals 18 residues. The CDR3 bases are TGTGCCAGCAGTGGACTAGCGGGGGGCACACCGCCCACAGATACGCAGTATTTT. Its protein product is CASSGLAGGTPPTDTQYF.

V gene TRBV29-1 combines with J gene TRBJ2-2; possible D gene TRBD1, 6 bases. This CDR3 has 13 amino acids. With 4 bases removed from V and 2 bases from J, the gap between germline ends came to 8 bases. Germline V gene sequence: CDR1 SQVTM, CDR2 ANQGSEA. The CDR3 loop is CSVVGANTGELFF. CDR3 nucleotides: TGCAGCGTTGTGGGGGCAAACACCGGGGAGCTGTTTTTT.

The chain joins TRBV9 to TRBJ2-1; 7 positions agree with TRBD2. Trimming removed 1 base from V and 5 bases from J; junction bases left unmatched: 9. Germline values: CDR1 SGDLS, CDR2 YYNGEE. The CDR3 length is 16 residues. As DNA, the CDR3 is TGTGCCAGCAGCGTACCCCGCAAGAGCGGGGACAATGAGCAGTTCTTC. This sequence encodes CASSVPRKSGDNEQFF.

This clone came up once. The chain is built from TRBV30 and TRBJ2-1, with 10 bases identical to TRBD2. V shed 2 bases and J 3 bases; nucleotides not matched to a gene: 7. The CDR3 contains 16 residues. CDR1 is GTSNPN and CDR2 is SVGIG in the germline V gene (reference sequence). The CDR3 DNA sequence: TGTGCCTGGAGTTTTGGGGTAGCGGGAGGCTACAATGAGCAGTTCTTC. This translates into CAWSFGVAGGYNEQFF. Combining the CDR3 with reference TRBV30 and TRBJ2-1 gives the whole variable domain SQTIHQWPATLVQPVGSPLSLECTVEGTSNPNLYWYRQAAGRGLQLLFYSVGIGQISSEVPQNLSASRPQDRQFILSSKKLLLSDSGFYLCAWSFGVAGGYNEQFFGPGTRLTVL.

As concerns this clone: Other DNA sequences in the sample encode the same CDR3. The chain joins TRBV5-1 to TRBJ2-3, with D perhaps TRBD1 (6 bases). Germline V CDR1 and CDR2: SGHRS, YFSETQ. CDR3 length: 14 residues. V dropped 2 bases and J dropped 3 bases, with 10 bases sitting between them. CDR3 region: CASSLTRGTDTQYF. DNA of the CDR3: TGCGCCAGCAGCTTAACGAGGGGGACAGATACGCAGTATTTT.

About this clone: The sample holds other DNA sequences that translate to the same CDR3. The V call is TRBV5-1, the J call TRBJ2-7; no reliable D call. CDR1 is SGHRS, CDR2 YFSETQ, per germline. V was shortened by 0 bases and J by 1 base, with 5 bases between the two germline ends. The CDR3 has 13 residues. The CDR3 DNA reads as TGCGCCAGCAGCTTGGGGGCGTCCTACGAGCAGTACTTC. Its translation: CASSLGASYEQYF.

The chain employs TRBV7-3 and TRBJ2-6, with a possible D match to TRBD1 (6 bases). V was clipped by 6 bases and J by 0 bases, with 9 bases between them. This CDR3 is 15 amino acids long. Germline V gene sequence: CDR1 SGHTA, CDR2 FQGTGA. The CDR3 sequence is CASSPRGSGANVLTF. In DNA, the CDR3 is TGTGCCAGCAGTCCCAGGGGCTCTGGGGCCAACGTCCTGACTTTC.

This chain links TRBV29-1 with TRBJ2-3; TRBD2 agrees at 15 bases. The V gene end was trimmed by 4 bases and the J gene end by 6 bases; junction bases not matched to a gene: 5. Germline V gene data show CDR1 as SQVTM and CDR2 as ANQGSEA. This CDR3 has 15 amino acids. CDR3 sequence (DNA): TGCAGCGTTGGGGGACTAGCGGGAGGAGGTGATACGCAGTATTTT. Translation: CSVGGLAGGGDTQYF.

This clone was observed a few times. The rearrangement joins TRBV4-1 to TRBJ1-4; 7 bases are shared with TRBD1. Germline V gives CDR1 MGHRA, CDR2 YSYEKL. After removal of 1 base from V and 8 bases from J, the junction contained 10 bases not matched to a gene. The CDR3 length is 16 residues. CDR3 loop: CASSQAKEGAPEKLFF. CDR3 coding DNA: TGCGCCAGCAGCCAAGCTAAAGAGGGGGCGCCGGAAAAACTGTTTTTT.

The chain has TRBV6-2 or TRBV6-3 and TRBJ1-5; D might be TRBD1 (5 bases). This CDR3 region has 14 residues. CDR1 is MNHEY, CDR2 SVGEGT, per germline. Trimming shortened V by 5 bases and J by 2 bases, and 10 bases separated the two germline ends. This CDR3 reads CASSQGRGNQPQHF. For the CDR3, the DNA is TGTGCCAGCAGTCAGGGAAGGGGCAATCAGCCCCAGCATTTT.

In its sample, this clone was seen once. The chain carries TRBV5-4 and TRBJ2-3; 7 bases are a match to TRBD2. Per germline, CDR1 SGHNT and CDR2 YYREEE (reference sequence). Trimming removed 3 bases from V and 0 bases from J; junction bases left unmatched: 10. The CDR3 extends over 17 amino acids. CDR3 DNA sequence: TGTGCCAGCAGCTCCCCCTCGGGACTAACGAGCACAGATACGCAGTATTTT. Encoded protein: CASSSPSGLTSTDTQYF.

The chain has TRBV30 and TRBJ1-2; no reliable D call. Germline assignment: CDR1 GTSNPN and CDR2 SVGIG (reference sequence). This CDR3 contains 16 residues. V was pared by 1 base and J by 3 bases, with 18 bases between. The CDR3 is CAWSGSWDGSHYGYTF. CDR3 coding DNA: TGTGCCTGGAGTGGTTCATGGGATGGGAGCCACTATGGCTACACCTTC.

This clone is medium-sized within its sample. This chain connects TRBV6-1 to TRBJ2-2; D perhaps matches TRBD2 (5 bases). This CDR3 is 15 amino acids long. Looked up from germline, CDR1 is MNHNS and CDR2 is SASEGT. The V gene lost 1 base and the J gene lost 1 base, with 7 bases spanning the gap. CDR3 residues: CASSEEAGNTGELFF. The CDR3 coding sequence is TGTGCCAGCAGTGAAGAGGCGGGGAACACCGGGGAGCTGTTTTTT.

The gene calls are TRBV2 and TRBJ2-3; D is ambiguous. Germline CDR1 and CDR2: SNHLY and FYNNEI. This CDR3 comprises 13 residues. V lost 3 bases to trimming and J lost 7 bases, with 11 bases between them. The CDR3 spells CASSESPSHTQYF. The CDR3 DNA follows: TGTGCCAGCAGTGAGTCACCAAGCCATACGCAGTATTTT. Full variable domain (rest looked up from reference TRBV2 and TRBJ2-3): EPEVTQTPSHQVTQMGQEVILRCVPISNHLYFYWYRQILGQKVEFLVSFYNNEISEKSEIFDDQFSVERPDGSNFTLKIRSTKLEDSAMYFCASSESPSHTQYFGPGTRLTVL.

The V gene is TRBV28, the J gene TRBJ1-5; 9 positions match TRBD1. CDR3 length: 14 residues. Looked up from germline, CDR1 is MDHEN and CDR2 is SYDVKM. The junction had 5 bases not matched to a gene; V was cut back by 5 bases and J by 6 bases. CDR3 nucleotide sequence: TGTGCCAGCAGTCCTACAGGGGGCTCTCAGCCCCAGCATTTT. Amino acids: CASSPTGGSQPQHF.

J is TRBJ1-1 and V is TRBV7-3; D is unclear. The germline V gene has CDR1 SGHTA and CDR2 FQGTGA. The CDR3 consists of 13 residues. Trimming took 2 bases from V and 8 from J, leaving 12 bases between them. CDR3 nucleotide sequence: TGTGCCAGCAGCTTACGTCCGGGAATGGAAGCTTTCTTT. It encodes CASSLRPGMEAFF.